Each of the 2 T cell receptor beta chains below was sequenced from the same sample in a study of human T cells and chemical hapten exposure. Via MiXCR, TCRdb re-called the RACE reads, giving one row per CDR3 protein. The data contain about 71,000 distinct CDR3 sequences, approximately 9.8% of them singletons. The sample's time point: patch test 1, 2 weeks after DPC sensitization. Regarding treatment: therapeutic diphenylcyclopropenone sensitization with weekly scalp DPC. Specimen: whole blood, collected in connection with sensitization to the hapten diphenylcyclopropenone (DPC). Receptors originate from a woman in her forties with alopecia areata. Some clones in this sample may be carry-over from other donors' samples.

This clonotype has a count of ten or more. The rearrangement joins TRBV6-6 to TRBJ2-3; D possibly corresponds to TRBD1 (6 bases). Germline CDR1 and CDR2: MNHNY and SVGAGI (reference sequence). CDR3 length: 14 amino acids. The V end lost 7 bases, the J end lost 3 bases, and 14 bases lay between the germline ends. The CDR3 DNA is TGTGCCAGCAAACCGGGACATATGACAGATACGCAGTATTTT. Its protein is CASKPGHMTDTQYF.

This clonotype appeared many times. The V gene is TRBV30, the J gene TRBJ1-2, with TRBD1 as a possible D gene (5 bases). This CDR3 region has 13 residues. V was clipped by 3 bases and J by 7 bases, with 15 bases between them. The germline V gene encodes CDR1 GTSNPN and CDR2 SVGIG (reference sequence). CDR3: CAWRSGYQGGYTF. The CDR3, as DNA: TGTGCCTGGAGATCGGGGTATCAGGGTGGCTACACCTTC.